These 26 T cell receptor beta chains came from one sample sequenced in a study of blood T cell repertoires in COVID-19. Profiling relied on immunoSEQ multiplex PCR, and the TCRdb table lists in-frame clones only, not all of them. The sample consists of under 150,000 clones, almost 80% of them appearing once. Source material: peripheral blood. All receptors come from a human donor in a cohort sampled during active COVID-19.

For the CDR3, the DNA is TGTGCCAGCAGCTTGGGGGCTAGCGGGAGACGGGAGACCCAGTACTTC. Translation gives CASSLGASGRRETQYF. V gene TRBV5-6 combines with J gene TRBJ2-5; 10 bases fit TRBD2. Germline V CDR1 and CDR2: SGHDT, YYEEEE. J gave up 5 bases and V 0 bases, and 7 bases lay outside the gene matches. The CDR3 extends over 16 amino acids. Using reference TRBV5-6 and TRBJ2-5 for the parts outside the CDR3, the full variable domain is DAGVTQSPTHLIKTRGQQVTLRCSPKSGHDTVSWYQQALGQGPQFIFQYYEEEERQRGNFPDRFSGHQFPNYSSELNVNALLLGDSALYLCASSLGASGRRETQYFGPGTRLLVL.

The rearrangement uses TRBV7-3 and TRBJ2-3, with a weak D call TRBD2 (6 bases). This CDR3 comprises 14 residues. Germline CDR1 and CDR2: SGHTA and FQGTGA. With 5 bases removed from V and 3 bases from J, the gap between germline ends came to 12 bases. This CDR3 is CASSLGTSTDTQYF. CDR3 DNA sequence: TGTGCCAGCAGCCTAGGGACTTCGACAGATACGCAGTATTTT.

The rearrangement joins TRBV18 to TRBJ2-2, with D possibly being TRBD2 (5 bases). With 5 bases removed from V and 1 base from J, the gap between germline ends came to 11 bases. The CDR3 extends over 15 amino acids. Looked up from germline, CDR1 is KGHSH and CDR2 is LQKENI. This CDR3 is CASSVDGLNTGELFF. The CDR3 nucleotides are TGTGCCAGCTCAGTTGACGGACTGAACACCGGGGAGCTGTTTTTT.

This sequence joins TRBV4-2 and TRBJ2-3, with 14 bases identical to TRBD2. This CDR3 comprises 17 residues. Germline loops: CDR1 LGHNA, CDR2 YNFKEQ. V lost 0 bases, J lost 4 bases, and 3 bases stayed unmatched. The CDR3 nucleotides are TGTGCCAGCAGCCAAGAGACTAGCGGGGGGGGGTCAGATACGCAGTATTTT. Translation: CASSQETSGGGSDTQYF.

As DNA, the CDR3 is TGTGCCAGCAGCCATACACGGACTAGCGGGAGTAACAATGAGCAGTTCTTC. Protein product: CASSHTRTSGSNNEQFF. V is TRBV5-8 and J is TRBJ2-1; 13 bases map to TRBD2. V shed 4 bases, J shed 5 bases, and the junction held 9 bases outside the gene matches. The CDR3 consists of 17 residues. Per germline, CDR1 SGHTS and CDR2 YDEGEE. The complete variable domain, with remaining parts taken from reference TRBV5-8 and TRBJ2-1, reads EAGVTQSPTHLIKTRGQQATLRCSPISGHTSVYWYQQALGLGLQFLLWYDEGEERNRGNFPPRFSGRQFPNYSSELNVNALELEDSALYLCASSHTRTSGSNNEQFFGPGTRLTVL.

This chain links TRBV18 with TRBJ2-5; the match to TRBD1 covers 12 bases. The J segment lost 4 bases and the V segment lost 4 bases, leaving 7 bases of the junction unmatched. The germline gives CDR1 KGHSH, CDR2 LQKENI. This CDR3 comprises 16 residues. CDR3 in DNA: TGTGCCAGCTCACGGGGACAGGGGGCATCGGGAGAGACCCAGTACTTC. Translation gives CASSRGQGASGETQYF.

The gene calls are TRBV27 and TRBJ2-3, with a tentative D call TRBD2 (5 bases). Germline CDR1 and CDR2: MNHEY and SMNVEV (reference sequence). The CDR3 sequence is 12 residues long. Trimming removed 6 bases from V and 15 bases from J, with 19 bases in between. The CDR3 DNA reads as TGTGCCAGCAGCAACCCTGCGGGCTCGTCCTATTTT. Residues: CASSNPAGSSYF.

The chain joins TRBV4-2 to TRBJ2-7; 10 nucleotides match TRBD2. With 2 bases clipped from V and 1 base from J, the junction kept 20 bases outside the gene matches. This CDR3 has 21 amino acids. Germline CDR1 reads LGHNA; CDR2 reads YNFKEQ. CDR3 sequence: CASSQPGTHSGRRTGSYEQYF. DNA of the CDR3: TGTGCCAGCAGCCAACCGGGGACACATAGCGGGAGGCGGACCGGGTCCTACGAGCAGTACTTC.

The chain combines TRBV18 with TRBJ1-1; TRBD1 is a possible D gene (6 bases). The CDR3 is 14 residues long. Germline V gene lookup returns CDR1 KGHSH and CDR2 LQKENI. V was pared by 3 bases and J by 0 bases, with 8 bases between. As DNA, the CDR3 is TGTGCCAGCTCACCCCAGGGGTTGAACACTGAAGCTTTCTTT. Translated: CASSPQGLNTEAFF. Looking up the rest from reference TRBV18 and TRBJ1-1 gives the full variable domain: NAGVMQNPRHLVRRRGQEARLRCSPMKGHSHVYWYRQLPEEGLKFMVYLQKENIIDESGMPKERFSAEFPKEGPSILRIQQVVRGDSAAYFCASSPQGLNTEAFFGQGTRLTVV.

This chain uses TRBV4-1 with TRBJ2-3; 10 bases match TRBD2. This CDR3 has 16 residues. Germline V gene data show CDR1 as MGHRA and CDR2 as YSYEKL. V lost 4 bases to trimming and J lost 4 bases; unmatched junction nucleotides: 8. The CDR3 bases are TGCGCCAGCAGCCCAGAGAGCGGGGGGGCTCCAGATACGCAGTATTTT. Translation: CASSPESGGAPDTQYF.

This clone was found a few times. J is TRBJ2-7 and V is TRBV19; the D gene is possibly TRBD1 (5 bases). The CDR3 is 12 amino acids. The ends were cut back, 7 bases at V and 3 bases at J, with 10 bases in the middle. Per germline, CDR1 LNHDA and CDR2 SQIVND (reference sequence). The CDR3 region has the DNA TGTGCCAGTACCGGGCAGGGCTACGAGCAGTACTTC. Translating gives CASTGQGYEQYF.

This clone has a handful of counts. CDR3 sequence: CASSLTGLAGETQYF. CDR3 in DNA: TGTGCCAGCAGTTTAACAGGACTAGCGGGAGAGACCCAGTACTTC. The rearrangement links TRBV6-2 or TRBV6-3 to TRBJ2-5, with 11 nucleotides matching TRBD2. This CDR3 is 15 amino acids long. The V segment lost 4 bases and the J segment 4 bases; nucleotides outside the gene matches: 5. Germline values: CDR1 MNHEY, CDR2 SVGEGT.

In its sample, this clone was seen once. The chain links TRBV7-9 to TRBJ2-7; D is unresolved. The germline V gene encodes CDR1 SEHNR and CDR2 FQNEAQ (reference sequence). CDR3 length equals 12 residues. V lost 2 bases to trimming and J lost 4 bases, with 6 bases between them. CDR3 nucleotides: TGTGCCAGCAGCTTACCGAGATACGAGCAGTACTTC. Its translation is CASSLPRYEQYF. Complete variable domain (other parts from reference TRBV7-9 and TRBJ2-7): DTGVSQNPRHKITKRGQNVTFRCDPISEHNRLYWYRQTLGQGPEFLTYFQNEAQLEKSRLLSDRFSAERPKGSFSTLEIQRTEQGDSAMYLCASSLPRYEQYFGPGTRLTVT.

J is TRBJ2-5 and V is TRBV7-2, with 7 nucleotides matching TRBD2. CDR3 length equals 15 residues. Trimming removed 5 bases from V and 7 bases from J; junction bases left unmatched: 13. From germline, CDR1 is SGHTA and CDR2 FQGNSA. CDR3 region: CASSPIQGGRGTQYF. CDR3 sequence (DNA): TGTGCCAGCAGCCCAATTCAAGGCGGGAGAGGGACCCAGTACTTC.

V is TRBV7-8 and J is TRBJ1-2, with TRBD1 as a possible D gene (5 bases). CDR3 size: 17 residues. Germline values: CDR1 SGHVS, CDR2 FQNEAQ. With 5 bases removed from V and 4 bases from J, the gap between germline ends came to 23 bases. The CDR3 protein is CASSRGAGMSYGYGYTF. CDR3 nucleotide sequence: TGTGCCAGCAGCCGAGGGGCAGGGATGTCCTATGGCTATGGCTACACCTTC.

The chain has TRBV5-6 and TRBJ2-2; unclear D gene. Germline CDR1 and CDR2: SGHDT and YYEEEE. V was shortened by 5 bases and J by 0 bases, with 17 bases between the two germline ends. The CDR3 length is 17 residues. The CDR3 protein is CASRRLPYGANTGELFF. In DNA form, the CDR3 reads TGTGCCAGCAGGCGGCTCCCATATGGCGCGAACACCGGGGAGCTGTTTTTT.

V gene TRBV19 combines with J gene TRBJ2-3; D gene ambiguous. The CDR3 covers 14 residues. Deletions cut 2 bases from V and 1 base from J, with 7 bases between. Germline values: CDR1 LNHDA, CDR2 SQIVND (reference sequence). The CDR3 coding sequence is TGTGCCAGTAGTATATACCGAGGCACAGATACGCAGTATTTT. Its translation: CASSIYRGTDTQYF.

J is TRBJ2-1 and V is TRBV18; 7 nucleotides align to TRBD1. This CDR3 contains 14 residues. Trimming removed 6 bases from V and 6 bases from J; junction bases left unmatched: 8. Per germline, CDR1 KGHSH and CDR2 LQKENI. Written as DNA, the CDR3 is TGTGCCAGCTCCCACCTGGCAGGGGGCAATGAGCAGTTCTTC. Protein: CASSHLAGGNEQFF. The full variable domain, with the rest looked up from reference TRBV18 and TRBJ2-1, is NAGVMQNPRHLVRRRGQEARLRCSPMKGHSHVYWYRQLPEEGLKFMVYLQKENIIDESGMPKERFSAEFPKEGPSILRIQQVVRGDSAAYFCASSHLAGGNEQFFGPGTRLTVL.

V and J are TRBV7-2 and TRBJ2-7; no clear D gene. The V end lost 1 base, the J end lost 3 bases, and 10 bases lay between the germline ends. The CDR3 length is 14 residues. In germline, CDR1 is SGHTA, CDR2 FQGNSA. The CDR3 DNA follows: TGTGCCAGCAGCTTAGACAGCCAGAACTACGAGCAGTACTTC. This gives the protein CASSLDSQNYEQYF.

The chain combines TRBV19 with TRBJ2-1, with 9 bases fitting TRBD2. There are 15 residues in the CDR3. CDR1 LNHDA and CDR2 SQIVND come from the germline V gene (reference sequence). With 3 bases clipped from V and 2 bases from J, the junction kept 2 bases outside the gene matches. This chain's CDR3 is CASSIRLAAYNEQFF. The DNA for the CDR3 is TGTGCCAGTAGTATCAGACTAGCGGCCTACAATGAGCAGTTCTTC.

In this sample, this clone turned up many times. CDR3 sequence reads: CASSYTTDRGTYGYTF. The DNA for the CDR3 is TGTGCCAGCAGTTACACAACGGACAGGGGGACCTATGGCTACACCTTC. The chain couples TRBV6-2 or TRBV6-3 to TRBJ1-2, with 10 bases identical to TRBD1. Germline CDR1 reads MNHEY; CDR2 reads SVGEGT. Losses at the gene ends were 2 bases for V and 4 bases for J; bases not matched to a gene: 7. The CDR3 spans 16 residues.

The chain combines TRBV2 with TRBJ2-1; D is unresolved. V gave up 8 bases and J gave up 2 bases, with 16 bases separating them. The CDR3 consists of 15 residues. CDR1 SNHLY and CDR2 FYNNEI come from the germline V gene. The CDR3 DNA follows: TGTGCCAGCGTGTCCTCCCTACCCCCCTACAATGAGCAGTTCTTC. Protein sequence: CASVSSLPPYNEQFF.

This clone was counted only a few times. The missing conserved phenylalanine or tryptophan at the end of this CDR3 makes a read error likely. The DNA is omitted, as the CDR3 cannot be located on it reliably, and the CDR3 follows TCRdb's listing. CDR3 residues: CSAPRLGHRS. The V call is TRBV20-1, the J call TRBJ1-2; the table's TRBD1 call for D was not verified on the DNA. CDR1 and CDR2 (germline): DFQATT, SNEGSKA (reference sequence). The CDR3 is made up of 10 amino acids, end residues included.

The chain is built from TRBV7-9 and TRBJ2-7; tentative D call: TRBD1 (5 bases). The CDR3 runs 15 residues. Trimming left V 3 bases short and J 2 bases short, with 14 bases between. CDR1 SEHNR and CDR2 FQNEAQ come from the germline V gene (reference sequence). CDR3: CASSFAWSTAYEQYF. The CDR3 DNA reads TGTGCCAGCAGCTTCGCTTGGTCGACAGCCTACGAGCAGTACTTC.

V and J are TRBV28 and TRBJ1-5, with 7 bases lining up with TRBD1. J gave up 5 bases and V 1 base, and 5 bases lay outside the gene matches. Per the germline V gene, CDR1 is MDHEN and CDR2 is SYDVKM. The CDR3 has 15 residues. The CDR3 sequence: CASSLLRQGHQPQHF. The CDR3 DNA sequence: TGTGCCAGCAGTTTATTGAGACAGGGCCATCAGCCCCAGCATTTT.

This clone turned up a few times. The chain links TRBV18 to TRBJ2-7; 11 nucleotides align to TRBD1. The CDR3 covers 15 residues. CDR1 KGHSH and CDR2 LQKENI come from the germline V gene. V gave up 2 bases and J gave up 6 bases; unmatched junction bases: 6. The CDR3, as DNA: TGTGCCAGCTCACCAATCGGACAGGGGGCCGGCGAGCAGTACTTC. It specifies CASSPIGQGAGEQYF. Complete variable domain (other parts from reference TRBV18 and TRBJ2-7): NAGVMQNPRHLVRRRGQEARLRCSPMKGHSHVYWYRQLPEEGLKFMVYLQKENIIDESGMPKERFSAEFPKEGPSILRIQQVVRGDSAAYFCASSPIGQGAGEQYFGPGTRLTVT.